This TCR beta chain was sequenced during a study of response to subunit inactivated influenza vaccine. TCRdb used MiXCR to reprocess the RT-PCR reads, holding one entry per CDR3 protein. The data contain about 570,000 distinct CDR3 sequences, around 11% of them singletons. This CDR3 contains 19 residues. Germline loops: CDR1 MNHEY, CDR2 SVGAGI. Deletions cut 4 bases from V and 1 base from J, with 23 bases between. The same sample was also used in a study of T cells expressing NK-cell markers. This second study notes: With UMIs, 5'RACE template switching was used to make TCR beta cDNA.

The sequence came from a man aged 45-65 years who received an inactivated influenza vaccine. The V and J genes are TRBV6-5 and TRBJ2-1; a weak D match, TRBD1 (5 bases). The input for sequencing was PBMCs from blood, taken on the day of vaccination. CDR3 loop: CASSSPRILGQGSYNEQFF. The DNA of the CDR3 is TGTGCCAGCAGTTCACCGCGCATACTTGGGCAGGGATCCTACAATGAGCAGTTCTTC.